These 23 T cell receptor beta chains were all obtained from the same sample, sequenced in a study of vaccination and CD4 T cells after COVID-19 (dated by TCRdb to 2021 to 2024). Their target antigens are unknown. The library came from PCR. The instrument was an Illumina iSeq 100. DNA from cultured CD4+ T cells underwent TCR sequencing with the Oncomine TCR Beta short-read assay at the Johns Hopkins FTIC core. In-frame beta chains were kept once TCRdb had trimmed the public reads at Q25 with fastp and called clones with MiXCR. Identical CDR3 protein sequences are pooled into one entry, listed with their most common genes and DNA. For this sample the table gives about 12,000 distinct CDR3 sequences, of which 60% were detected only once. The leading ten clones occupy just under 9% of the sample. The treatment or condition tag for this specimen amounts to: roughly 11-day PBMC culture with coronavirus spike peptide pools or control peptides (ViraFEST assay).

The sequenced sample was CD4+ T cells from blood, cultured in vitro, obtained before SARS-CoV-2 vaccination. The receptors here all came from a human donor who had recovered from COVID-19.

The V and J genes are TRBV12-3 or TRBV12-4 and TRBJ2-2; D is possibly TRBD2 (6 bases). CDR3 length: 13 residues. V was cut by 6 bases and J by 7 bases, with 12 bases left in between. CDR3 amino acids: CASSLTRVGELFF. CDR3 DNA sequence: TGTGCCAGCAGCCTGACTAGAGTCGGGGAGCTGTTTTTT.

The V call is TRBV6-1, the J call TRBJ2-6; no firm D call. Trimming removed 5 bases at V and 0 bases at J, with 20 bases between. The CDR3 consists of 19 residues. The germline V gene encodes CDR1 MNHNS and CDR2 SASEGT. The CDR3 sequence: CASSRVHPGVTSGANVLTF. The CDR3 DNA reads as TGTGCCAGCAGTAGAGTCCATCCGGGCGTAACCTCTGGGGCCAACGTCCTGACTTTC.

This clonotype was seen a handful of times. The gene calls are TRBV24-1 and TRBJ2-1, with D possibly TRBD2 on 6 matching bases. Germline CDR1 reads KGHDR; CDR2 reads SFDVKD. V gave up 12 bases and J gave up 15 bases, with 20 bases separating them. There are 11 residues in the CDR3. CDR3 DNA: TGTGCCTCCCGCTCGTGGAACGGGGGGTTCTTC. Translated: CASRSWNGGFF.

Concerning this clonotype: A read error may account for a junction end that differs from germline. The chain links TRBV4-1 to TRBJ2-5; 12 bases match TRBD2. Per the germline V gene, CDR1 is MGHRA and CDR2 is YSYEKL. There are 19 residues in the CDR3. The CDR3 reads CAGSQDGLAGGPRRETQYF. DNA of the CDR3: TGCGCCGGCAGCCAAGATGGGCTAGCGGGAGGGCCGCGACGAGAGACCCAGTACTTC.

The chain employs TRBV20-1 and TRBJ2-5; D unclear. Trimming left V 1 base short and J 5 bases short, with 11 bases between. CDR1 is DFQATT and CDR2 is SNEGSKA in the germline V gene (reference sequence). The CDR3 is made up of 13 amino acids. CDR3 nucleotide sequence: TGCAGTGCTAGAGTCCCAGGTCGGGAGACCCAGTACTTC. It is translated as CSARVPGRETQYF.

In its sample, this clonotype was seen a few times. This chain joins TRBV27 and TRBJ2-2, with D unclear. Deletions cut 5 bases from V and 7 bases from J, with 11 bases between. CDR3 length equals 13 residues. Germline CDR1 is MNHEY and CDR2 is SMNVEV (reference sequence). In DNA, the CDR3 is TGTGCCAGCAGTCCCCGCCCTATCGGGGAGCTGTTTTTT. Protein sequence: CASSPRPIGELFF.

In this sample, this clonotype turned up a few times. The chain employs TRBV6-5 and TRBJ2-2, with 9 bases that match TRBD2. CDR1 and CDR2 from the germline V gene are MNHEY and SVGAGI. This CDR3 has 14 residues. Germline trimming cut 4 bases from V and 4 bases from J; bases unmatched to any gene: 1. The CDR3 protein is CASSLAGVTGELFF. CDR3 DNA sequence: TGTGCCAGCAGTTTAGCGGGGGTCACCGGGGAGCTGTTTTTT.

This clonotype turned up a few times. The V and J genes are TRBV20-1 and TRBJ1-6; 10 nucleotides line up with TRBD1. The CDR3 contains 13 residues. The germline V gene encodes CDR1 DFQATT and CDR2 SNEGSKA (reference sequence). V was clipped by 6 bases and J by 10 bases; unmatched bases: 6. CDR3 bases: TGCAGTGCCATCGGACAGGGGGTATCACCCCTCCACTTT. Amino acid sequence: CSAIGQGVSPLHF.

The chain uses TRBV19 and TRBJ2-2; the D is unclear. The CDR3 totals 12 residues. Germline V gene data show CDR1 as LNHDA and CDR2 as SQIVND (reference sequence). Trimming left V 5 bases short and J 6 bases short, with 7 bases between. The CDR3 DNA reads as TGTGCCAGTAGTCTCCGGGCCGGGGAGCTGTTTTTT. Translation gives CASSLRAGELFF.

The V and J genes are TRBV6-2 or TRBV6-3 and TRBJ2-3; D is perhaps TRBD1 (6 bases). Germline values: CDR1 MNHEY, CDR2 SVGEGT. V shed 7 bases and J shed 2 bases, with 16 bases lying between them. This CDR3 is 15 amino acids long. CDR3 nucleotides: TGTGCCAGCAAACCACAGGGAAGGCCCACAGATACGCAGTATTTT. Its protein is CASKPQGRPTDTQYF.

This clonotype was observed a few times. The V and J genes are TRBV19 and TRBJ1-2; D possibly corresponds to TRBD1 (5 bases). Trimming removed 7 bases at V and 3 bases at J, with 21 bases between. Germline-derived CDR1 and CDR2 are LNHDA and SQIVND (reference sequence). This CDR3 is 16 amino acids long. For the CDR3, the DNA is TGTGCCAGTAATCGGGGCGATACCTCAGACGACTATGGCTACACCTTC. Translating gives CASNRGDTSDDYGYTF. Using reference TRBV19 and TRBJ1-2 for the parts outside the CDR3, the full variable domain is DGGITQSPKYLFRKEGQNVTLSCEQNLNHDAMYWYRQDPGQGLRLIYYSQIVNDFQKGDIAEGYSVSREKKESFPLTVTSAQKNPTAFYLCASNRGDTSDDYGYTFGSGTRLTVV.

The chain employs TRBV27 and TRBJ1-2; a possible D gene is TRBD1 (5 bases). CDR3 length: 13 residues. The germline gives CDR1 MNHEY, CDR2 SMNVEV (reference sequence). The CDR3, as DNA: TGTGCGTGGCCATTGACAGCCCACTATGGCTACACCTTC. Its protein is CAWPLTAHYGYTF.

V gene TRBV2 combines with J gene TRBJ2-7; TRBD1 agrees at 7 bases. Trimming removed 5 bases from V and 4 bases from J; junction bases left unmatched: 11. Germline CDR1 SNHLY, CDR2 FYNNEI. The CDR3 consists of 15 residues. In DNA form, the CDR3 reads TGTGCCAGCAGTTCCACAGGGGCCCCACGTTACGAGCAGTACTTC. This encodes CASSSTGAPRYEQYF.

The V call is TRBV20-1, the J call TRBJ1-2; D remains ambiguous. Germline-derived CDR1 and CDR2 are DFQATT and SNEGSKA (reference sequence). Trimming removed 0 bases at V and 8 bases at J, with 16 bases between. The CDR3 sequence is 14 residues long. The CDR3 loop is CSAREAGSGSGYTF. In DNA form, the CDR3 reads TGCAGTGCTAGAGAGGCCGGGAGTGGCAGCGGCTACACCTTC.

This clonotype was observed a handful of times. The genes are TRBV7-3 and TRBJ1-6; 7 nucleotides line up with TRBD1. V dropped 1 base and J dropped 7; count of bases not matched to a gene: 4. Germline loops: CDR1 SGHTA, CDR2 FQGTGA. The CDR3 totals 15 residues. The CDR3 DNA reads TGTGCCAGCAGCTTAAAGGGGGCTCGGAATTCACCCCTCCACTTT. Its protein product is CASSLKGARNSPLHF. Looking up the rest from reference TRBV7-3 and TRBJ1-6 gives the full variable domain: GAGVSQTPSNKVTEKGKYVELRCDPISGHTALYWYRQSLGQGPEFLIYFQGTGAADDSGLPNDRFFAVRPEGSVSTLKIQRTERGDSAVYLCASSLKGARNSPLHFGNGTRLTVT.

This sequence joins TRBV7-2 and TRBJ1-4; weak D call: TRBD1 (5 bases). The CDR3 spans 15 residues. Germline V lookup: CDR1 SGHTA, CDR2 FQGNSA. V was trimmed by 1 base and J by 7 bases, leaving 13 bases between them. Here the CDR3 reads CASSLDFGGSEKLFF. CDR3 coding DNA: TGTGCCAGCAGCTTAGATTTCGGGGGGTCTGAAAAACTGTTTTTT.

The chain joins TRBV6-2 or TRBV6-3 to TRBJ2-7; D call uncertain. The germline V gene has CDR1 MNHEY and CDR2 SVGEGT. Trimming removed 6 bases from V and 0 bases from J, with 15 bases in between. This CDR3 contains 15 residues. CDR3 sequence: CASSRVAAASYEQYF. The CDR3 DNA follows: TGTGCCAGCAGCCGCGTGGCGGCCGCCTCCTACGAGCAGTACTTC.

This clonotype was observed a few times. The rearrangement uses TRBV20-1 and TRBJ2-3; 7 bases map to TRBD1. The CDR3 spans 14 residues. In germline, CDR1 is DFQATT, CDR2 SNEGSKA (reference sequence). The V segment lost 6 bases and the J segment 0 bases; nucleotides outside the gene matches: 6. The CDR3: CSARDRPSTDTQYF. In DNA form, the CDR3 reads TGCAGTGCCCGGGACAGACCTAGCACAGATACGCAGTATTTT.

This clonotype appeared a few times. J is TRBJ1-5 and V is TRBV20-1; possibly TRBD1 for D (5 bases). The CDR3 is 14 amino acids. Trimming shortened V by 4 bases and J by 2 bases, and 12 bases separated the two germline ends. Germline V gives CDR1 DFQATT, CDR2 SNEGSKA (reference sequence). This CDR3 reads CSAKPWGGNQPQHF. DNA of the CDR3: TGCAGTGCTAAACCCTGGGGCGGCAATCAGCCCCAGCATTTT.

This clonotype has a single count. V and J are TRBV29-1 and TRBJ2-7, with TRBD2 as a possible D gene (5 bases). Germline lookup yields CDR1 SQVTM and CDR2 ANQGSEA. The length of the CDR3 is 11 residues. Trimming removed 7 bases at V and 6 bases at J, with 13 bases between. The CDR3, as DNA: TGCAGCGCCCCAGATCGGGGCGAGCAGTACTTC. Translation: CSAPDRGEQYF.

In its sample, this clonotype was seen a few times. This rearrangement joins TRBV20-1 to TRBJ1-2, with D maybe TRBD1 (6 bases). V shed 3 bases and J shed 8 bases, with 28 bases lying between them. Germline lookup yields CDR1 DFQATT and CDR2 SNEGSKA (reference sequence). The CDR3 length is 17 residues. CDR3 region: CSASLTPPQGLGRGYTF. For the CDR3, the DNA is TGCAGTGCTAGCCTAACCCCACCACAGGGATTGGGTAGAGGCTACACCTTC.

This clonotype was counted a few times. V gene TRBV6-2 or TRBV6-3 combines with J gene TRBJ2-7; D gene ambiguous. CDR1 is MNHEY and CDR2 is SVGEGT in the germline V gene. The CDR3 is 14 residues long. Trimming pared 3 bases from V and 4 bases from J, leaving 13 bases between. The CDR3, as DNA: TGTGCCAGCAGTTATTTAGGGTCCCAATACGAGCAGTACTTC. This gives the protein CASSYLGSQYEQYF.

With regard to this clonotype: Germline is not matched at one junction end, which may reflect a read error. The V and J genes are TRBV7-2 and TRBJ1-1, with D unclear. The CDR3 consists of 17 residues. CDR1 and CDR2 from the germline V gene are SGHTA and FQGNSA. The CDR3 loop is CVSSLEAGLLLNTEAFF. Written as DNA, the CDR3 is TGTGTCAGCAGCTTAGAGGCAGGACTTCTATTGAACACTGAAGCTTTCTTT.